The 3 T cell receptor beta chains presented below share a single source sample, sequenced in a study of T cells after yellow fever vaccination. TCRdb fed the 5' RACE reads into MiXCR, producing one record per CDR3 protein. Among about 63,000 distinct CDR3 sequences, roughly 7.3% were seen once, and the ten largest hold about 38%. The starting material was CD8+ T cells sorted from PBMCs, obtained 15 days after the yellow fever booster vaccination. These TCRs come from a man aged 25 to 40 who received the YFV17D yellow fever vaccine.

The sample holds many counts of this clonotype. The genes are TRBV7-8 and TRBJ2-1; weak D call: TRBD1 (6 bases). Germline V lookup: CDR1 SGHVS, CDR2 FQNEAQ. The V end lost 0 bases, the J end lost 10 bases, and 10 bases lay between the germline ends. The CDR3 contains 13 residues. Written as DNA, the CDR3 is TGTGCCAGCAGCTTAGCAGGGACAAACGAGCAGTTCTTC. Its protein is CASSLAGTNEQFF.

This clonotype was observed many times. The chain has TRBV7-2 and TRBJ2-1; 7 nucleotides match TRBD2. CDR3 length: 16 amino acids. Germline-derived CDR1 and CDR2 are SGHTA and FQGNSA. After removal of 1 base from V and 7 bases from J, the junction contained 10 bases not matched to a gene. The CDR3 nucleotides are TGTGCCAGCAGCTTAGTAGGCCTAGCGGAAACAAATGAGCAGTTCTTC. Amino acids: CASSLVGLAETNEQFF.

The chain employs TRBV11-2 and TRBJ2-7; D is perhaps TRBD2 (6 bases). The ends were cut back, 3 bases at V and 3 bases at J, with 12 bases in the middle. Germline V gene sequence: CDR1 SGHAT, CDR2 FQNNGV. This CDR3 is 14 amino acids long. The CDR3, as DNA: TGTGCCAGCAGCTTGGCGGGGAAAAACTACGAGCAGTACTTC. Amino acids: CASSLAGKNYEQYF. Full variable domain (outside the CDR3, taken from reference TRBV11-2 and TRBJ2-7): EAGVAQSPRYKIIEKRQSVAFWCNPISGHATLYWYQQILGQGPKLLIQFQNNGVVDDSQLPKDRFSAERLKGVDSTLKIQPAKLEDSAVYLCASSLAGKNYEQYFGPGTRLTVT.